This T cell receptor (beta chain) is from a study of breast tumors, draining lymph nodes, adjacent tissues. One entry per CDR3 protein results from TCRdb running MiXCR on the multiplex PCR reads. The table includes 150,000 to 200,000 distinct CDR3 sequences, roughly 31% detected once. Samples came from axillary lymph nodes draining the breast cancer. This CDR3 is 13 amino acids long. The trim removed 5 bases at V and 8 bases at J, leaving 8 bases unmatched. Germline lookup yields CDR1 SGHTA and CDR2 FQGTGA. The TCR originated in a female donor with breast cancer. Some clones in this sample may be carry-over from other donors' samples. Sequencing input: axillary lymph node tissue. The chain couples TRBV7-3 to TRBJ1-2; the match to TRBD1 covers 7 bases. The CDR3 protein is CASSPGGGGGYTF. As DNA, the CDR3 is TGTGCCAGCAGCCCCGGAGGGGGCGGGGGCTACACCTTC.